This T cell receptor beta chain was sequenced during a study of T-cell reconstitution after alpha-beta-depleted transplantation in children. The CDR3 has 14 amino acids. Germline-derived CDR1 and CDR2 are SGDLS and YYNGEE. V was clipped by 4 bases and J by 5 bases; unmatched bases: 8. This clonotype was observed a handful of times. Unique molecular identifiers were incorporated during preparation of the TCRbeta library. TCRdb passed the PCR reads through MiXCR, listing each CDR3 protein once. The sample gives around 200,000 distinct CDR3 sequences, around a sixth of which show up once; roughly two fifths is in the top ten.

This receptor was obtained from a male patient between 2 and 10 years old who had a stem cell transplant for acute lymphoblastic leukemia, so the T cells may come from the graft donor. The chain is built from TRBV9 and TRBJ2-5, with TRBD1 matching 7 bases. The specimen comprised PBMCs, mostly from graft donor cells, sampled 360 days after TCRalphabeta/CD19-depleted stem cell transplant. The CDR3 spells CASSRTGARETQYF. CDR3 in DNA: TGTGCCAGCAGCAGAACAGGGGCACGGGAGACCCAGTACTTC.